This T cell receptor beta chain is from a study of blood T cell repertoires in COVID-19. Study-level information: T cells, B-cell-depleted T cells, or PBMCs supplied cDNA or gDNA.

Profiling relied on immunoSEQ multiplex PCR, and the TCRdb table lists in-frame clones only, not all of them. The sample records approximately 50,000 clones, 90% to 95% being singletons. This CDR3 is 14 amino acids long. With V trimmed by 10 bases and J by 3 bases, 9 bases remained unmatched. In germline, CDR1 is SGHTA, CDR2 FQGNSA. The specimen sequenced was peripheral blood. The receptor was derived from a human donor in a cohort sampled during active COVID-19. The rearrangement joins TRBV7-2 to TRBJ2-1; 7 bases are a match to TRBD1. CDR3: CATTSDRFYNEQFF. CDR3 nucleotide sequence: TGTGCCACGACCTCGGACAGGTTCTACAATGAGCAGTTCTTC.